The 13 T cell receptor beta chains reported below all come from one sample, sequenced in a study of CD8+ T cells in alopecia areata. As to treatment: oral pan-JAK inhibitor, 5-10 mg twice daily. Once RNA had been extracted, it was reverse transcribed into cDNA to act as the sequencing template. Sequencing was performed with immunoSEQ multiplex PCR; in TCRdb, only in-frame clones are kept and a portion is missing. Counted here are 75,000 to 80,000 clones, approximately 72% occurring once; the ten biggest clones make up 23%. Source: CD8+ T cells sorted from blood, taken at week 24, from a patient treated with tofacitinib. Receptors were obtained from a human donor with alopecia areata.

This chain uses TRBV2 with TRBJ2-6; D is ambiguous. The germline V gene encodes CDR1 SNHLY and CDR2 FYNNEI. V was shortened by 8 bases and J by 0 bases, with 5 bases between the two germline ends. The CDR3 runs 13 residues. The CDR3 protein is CASHISGANVLTF. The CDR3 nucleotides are TGTGCCAGCCATATCTCTGGGGCCAACGTCCTGACTTTC.

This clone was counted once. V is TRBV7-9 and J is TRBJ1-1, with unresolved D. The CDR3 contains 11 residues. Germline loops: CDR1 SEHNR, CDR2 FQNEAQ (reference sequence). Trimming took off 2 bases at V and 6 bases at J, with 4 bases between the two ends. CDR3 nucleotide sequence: TGTGCCAGCAGCTTAAACCCTGAAGCTTTCTTT. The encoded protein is CASSLNPEAFF. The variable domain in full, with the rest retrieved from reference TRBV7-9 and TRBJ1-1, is DTGVSQNPRHKITKRGQNVTFRCDPISEHNRLYWYRQTLGQGPEFLTYFQNEAQLEKSRLLSDRFSAERPKGSFSTLEIQRTEQGDSAMYLCASSLNPEAFFGQGTRLTVV.

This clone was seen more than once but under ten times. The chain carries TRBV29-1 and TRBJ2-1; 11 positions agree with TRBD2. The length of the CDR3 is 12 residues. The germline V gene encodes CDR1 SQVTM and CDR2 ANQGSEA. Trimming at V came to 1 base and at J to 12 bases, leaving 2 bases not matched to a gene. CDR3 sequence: CSVEGLAGGQFF. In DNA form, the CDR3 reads TGCAGCGTTGAAGGTCTAGCGGGGGGGCAGTTCTTC.

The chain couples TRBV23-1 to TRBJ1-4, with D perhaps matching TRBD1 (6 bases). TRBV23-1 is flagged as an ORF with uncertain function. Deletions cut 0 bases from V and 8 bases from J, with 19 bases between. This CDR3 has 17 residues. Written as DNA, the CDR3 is TGCGCCAGCAGTCAATCCGCAGGGGATGTCGGTAAAGAAAAACTGTTTTTT. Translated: CASSQSAGDVGKEKLFF.

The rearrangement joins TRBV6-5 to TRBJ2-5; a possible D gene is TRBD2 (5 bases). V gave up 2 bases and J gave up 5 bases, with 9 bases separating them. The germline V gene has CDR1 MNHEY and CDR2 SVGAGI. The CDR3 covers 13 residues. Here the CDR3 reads CASSYREWETQYF. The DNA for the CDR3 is TGTGCCAGCAGTTACCGGGAATGGGAGACCCAGTACTTC.

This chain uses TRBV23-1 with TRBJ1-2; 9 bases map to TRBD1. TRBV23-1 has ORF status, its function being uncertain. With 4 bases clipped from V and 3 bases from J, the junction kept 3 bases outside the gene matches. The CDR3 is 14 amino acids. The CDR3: CASSLTGGDYGYTF. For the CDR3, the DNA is TGCGCCAGCAGTCTCACAGGGGGCGACTATGGCTACACCTTC.

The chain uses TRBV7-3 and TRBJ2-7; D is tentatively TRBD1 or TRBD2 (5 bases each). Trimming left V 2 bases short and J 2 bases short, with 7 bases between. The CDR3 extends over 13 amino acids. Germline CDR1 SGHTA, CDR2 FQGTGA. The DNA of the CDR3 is TGTGCCAGCAGCTTACTGGGGGCCTACGAGCAGTACTTC. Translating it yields CASSLLGAYEQYF.

Here the CDR3 reads CSVDFQADTQYF. As DNA, the CDR3 is TGCAGCGTTGATTTCCAGGCAGATACGCAGTATTTT. The V gene is TRBV29-1, the J gene TRBJ2-3, with D unresolved. CDR3 size: 12 residues. With 3 bases removed from V and 4 bases from J, the gap between germline ends came to 8 bases. Germline values: CDR1 SQVTM, CDR2 ANQGSEA.

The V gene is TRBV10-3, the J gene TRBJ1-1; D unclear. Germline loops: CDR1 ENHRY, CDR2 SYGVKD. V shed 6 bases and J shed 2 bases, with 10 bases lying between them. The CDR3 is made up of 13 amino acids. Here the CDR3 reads CAIRADINTEAFF. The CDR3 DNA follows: TGTGCCATCAGGGCCGACATTAACACTGAAGCTTTCTTT.

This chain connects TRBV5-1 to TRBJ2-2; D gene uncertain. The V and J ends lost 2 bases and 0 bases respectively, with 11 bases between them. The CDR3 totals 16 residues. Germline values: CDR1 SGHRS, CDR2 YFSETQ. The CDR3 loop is CASSLEVNANTGELFF. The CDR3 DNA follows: TGCGCCAGCAGCTTAGAGGTGAACGCGAACACCGGGGAGCTGTTTTTT.

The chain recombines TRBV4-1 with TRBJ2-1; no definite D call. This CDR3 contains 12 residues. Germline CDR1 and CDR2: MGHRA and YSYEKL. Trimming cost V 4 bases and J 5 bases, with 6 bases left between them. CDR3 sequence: CASSPEHNEQFF. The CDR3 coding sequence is TGCGCCAGCAGCCCGGAGCACAATGAGCAGTTCTTC.

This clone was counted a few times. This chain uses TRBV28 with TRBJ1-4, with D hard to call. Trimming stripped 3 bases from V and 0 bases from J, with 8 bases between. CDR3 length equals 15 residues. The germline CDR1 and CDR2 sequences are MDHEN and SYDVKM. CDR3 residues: CASSLGEATNEKLFF. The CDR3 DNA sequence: TGTGCCAGCAGTTTGGGAGAAGCAACTAATGAAAAACTGTTTTTT.

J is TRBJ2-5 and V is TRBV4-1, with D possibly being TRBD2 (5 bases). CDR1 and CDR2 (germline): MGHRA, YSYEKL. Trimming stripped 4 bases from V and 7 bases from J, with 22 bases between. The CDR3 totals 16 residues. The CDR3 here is CASSLPSAGVVGTQYF. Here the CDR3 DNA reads TGCGCCAGCAGCCTTCCTTCTGCCGGGGTGGTGGGGACCCAGTACTTC.